This is a list of T cell receptor beta chains from one sample in a study of T cell responses to AZD1222 COVID-19 vaccine. Here immunoSEQ multiplex PCR was the method, and the copy in TCRdb shows in-frame clones only, minus some. The sample yields about 170,000 clones, 85% to 95% seen once. The sample here was peripheral blood, taken on day 0 of AZD1222 vaccination. These receptors were taken from an adult in good health. Both conserved end residues are part of each CDR3.

CDR3 length: 16; V gene: TRBV18; CDR3 protein: CASSHGLVRDGYEQYF
CDR3 length: 16; V gene: TRBV27; CDR3 protein: CASSLREGASFYGYTF
CDR3 length: 13; V gene: TRBV6-1; CDR3 protein: CASSESLGEKLFF
CDR3 length: 15; V gene: TRBV27; CDR3 protein: CASSRTGGTLKEQYF
CDR3 length: 12; V gene: TRBV6-2/TRBV6-3; CDR3 protein: CASRPASGEQFF
CDR3 length: 12; V gene: TRBV3-1/TRBV3-2; CDR3 protein: CASSQGGVEQYF
CDR3 length: 13; V gene: TRBV28; CDR3 protein: CASLGGDRTEAFF
CDR3 length: 12; V gene: TRBV3-1/TRBV3-2; CDR3 protein: CASSPPADRAFF
CDR3 length: 14; V gene: TRBV13; CDR3 protein: CASSWTHTNSPLHF
CDR3 length: 17; V gene: TRBV24-1; CDR3 protein: CATSDLGGVKTPDTQYF
CDR3 length: 16; V gene: TRBV9; CDR3 protein: CASSVVASGFTDTQYF
CDR3 length: 15; V gene: TRBV6-6; CDR3 protein: CASSYYGTDNSPLHF
CDR3 length: 13; V gene: TRBV11-2; CDR3 protein: CASSLDPGYTIYF
CDR3 length: 13; V gene: TRBV28; CDR3 protein: CASSRDRAYEQYF
CDR3 length: 14; V gene: TRBV6-5; CDR3 protein: CAREDREGHTEAFF
CDR3 length: 11; V gene: TRBV5-5; CDR3 protein: CASRPTGELFF
CDR3 length: 16; V gene: TRBV11-2; CDR3 protein: CASSLVHSSYNSPLHF
CDR3 length: 18; V gene: TRBV28; CDR3 protein: CASSLPLAKDYSGNTIYF
CDR3 length: 15; V gene: TRBV15; CDR3 protein: CATSIKRGSPNEQFF
CDR3 length: 15; V gene: TRBV4-1; CDR3 protein: CASSQVGFANTEAFF
CDR3 length: 15; V gene: TRBV13; CDR3 protein: CASSPWVGVNTEAFF
CDR3 length: 14; V gene: TRBV19; CDR3 protein: CASKISSYNSPLHF
CDR3 length: 11; V gene: TRBV29-1; CDR3 protein: CSVELYSEAFF
CDR3 length: 13; V gene: TRBV19; CDR3 protein: CASSYNPGQPQHF
CDR3 length: 12; V gene: TRBV19; CDR3 protein: CASRRHRDEQFF
CDR3 length: 14; V gene: TRBV6-2/TRBV6-3; CDR3 protein: CASSLLAELRGQYF
CDR3 length: 14; V gene: TRBV6-4; CDR3 protein: CASSVGTGGTEAFF
CDR3 length: 16; V gene: TRBV4-2; CDR3 protein: CASSQDPGISNQPQHF
CDR3 length: 16; V gene: TRBV4-1; CDR3 protein: CASSQVAGQLNSPLHF
CDR3 length: 16; V gene: TRBV6-1; CDR3 protein: CASSEGTGTMGETQYF
CDR3 length: 16; V gene: TRBV4-1; CDR3 protein: CASSYIAGSDTGELFF
CDR3 length: 13; V gene: TRBV6-1; CDR3 protein: CASSDLSVTEAFF
CDR3 length: 17; V gene: TRBV10-2; CDR3 protein: CASSDEGRGRGDYGYTF
CDR3 length: 15; V gene: TRBV4-2; CDR3 protein: CASSQDRAVGTEAFF
CDR3 length: 15; V gene: TRBV16; CDR3 protein: CASSPADTLSSPLHF
CDR3 length: 15; V gene: TRBV6-5; CDR3 protein: CASRRWGYSNQPQHF
CDR3 length: 15; V gene: TRBV15; CDR3 protein: CATSIEGVGVQPQHF
CDR3 length: 14; V gene: TRBV27; CDR3 protein: CASSLSGEGYEQYF
CDR3 length: 15; V gene: TRBV20-1; CDR3 protein: CSASGTGMANYGYTF
CDR3 length: 13; V gene: TRBV19; CDR3 protein: CASSIEANTEAFF
CDR3 length: 16; V gene: TRBV10-3; CDR3 protein: CAISDVAASGLYEQYF
CDR3 length: 12; V gene: TRBV11-2; CDR3 protein: CASSRAGPEAFF
CDR3 length: 13; V gene: TRBV7-9; CDR3 protein: CASSIQGRTEAFF
CDR3 length: 15; V gene: TRBV7-9; CDR3 protein: CASSLEYRTPYGYTF
CDR3 length: 15; V gene: TRBV4-1; CDR3 protein: CASSLNGQGGTEAFF
CDR3 length: 17; V gene: TRBV12-5; CDR3 protein: CASGLVLGGSSYNEQFF
CDR3 length: 16; V gene: TRBV6-4; CDR3 protein: CASSPVSAAANYGYTF
CDR3 length: 17; V gene: TRBV30; CDR3 protein: CAGRTGWGLSGANVLTF
CDR3 length: 13; V gene: TRBV2; CDR3 protein: CASTGTGFNEQFF
CDR3 length: 16; V gene: TRBV27; CDR3 protein: CASSFLESLGNQPQHF
CDR3 length: 23; V gene: TRBV5-1; CDR3 protein: CASSLGLAGVDVSSRDSYNEQFF
CDR3 length: 14; V gene: TRBV3-1/TRBV3-2; CDR3 protein: CASSRDFSYNEQFF
CDR3 length: 13; V gene: TRBV19; CDR3 protein: CASSTDRLSPLHF
CDR3 length: 15; V gene: TRBV6-1; CDR3 protein: CASSSGGSSFSPLHF
CDR3 length: 14; V gene: TRBV29-1; CDR3 protein: CSVGAAGGVGEQYF